Ten or more counts support the clone carrying this T cell receptor (beta chain). Its antigen is unidentified. CDR3 length: 14 residues. The junction had 10 bases not matched to a gene; V was cut back by 8 bases and J by 8 bases. Germline V gene sequence: CDR1 MNHEY, CDR2 SMNVEV (reference sequence). The authors built bulk TCR libraries by previously described methods with listed TCR primers. Each CDR3 protein gets one entry after TCRdb re-called the PCR reads with MiXCR. The table has 80,000 to 95,000 distinct CDR3 sequences, 15% to 20% seen once. The data were obtained in a study of molecular identifiers for immune sequencing clone quantification. Study-wide context: Replicates partitioned RNA from roughly 21,000 or 96,000 naive CD8 cells into five parts, sequencing four.

Whole-study results and caveats: In CMV-specific effectors, clones above 20 copies held over 98% of molecules; naive, under 1%.

The sequence was collected from a human donor in good health. Some libraries in this study had Jurkat cell RNA spiked in. The V and J genes are TRBV27 and TRBJ2-4; 9 bases agree with TRBD2. The sequenced material came from naive CD8+ T cells from blood, with Jurkat cell RNA spiked in. Subset reported: FACS-sorted CD8+CD4-CCR7+CD45RA+ naive T cells. The CDR3 DNA follows: TGTGCCAGCGCCCAATCGACTAGCGGCCACATTCAGTACTTC. This encodes CASAQSTSGHIQYF.